A selection of T cell receptor beta chains follows, all from one sample in a study of blood T cell repertoires in COVID-19. The assay was immunoSEQ multiplex PCR, and TCRdb's table has in-frame clones only and misses some. The sample contains approximately 260,000 clones, about four fifths of which appear only once. The sample was peripheral blood. The receptors originated from a woman of 80 years or more with acute or convalescent COVID-19. Each CDR3 is given with its conserved first and last residue. The D gene is left open where the match is weak. Rows give clone size only sometimes, using once, few, many, or a class for an expanded clone.

size	V	D	J	DNA	CDR3
NA	TRBV5-1	TRBD1	TRBJ2-1	TGCGCCAGCAGCTCGGCTCTTGACAGGGGGGGTTACAATGAGCAGTTCTTC	CASSSALDRGGYNEQFF
NA	TRBV19	TRBD1	TRBJ1-6	TGTGCCAGTAGTCCCCGGCCCTGGGACAGTAGCCGATCACCCCTCCACTTT	CASSPRPWDSSRSPLHF
NA	TRBV4-1	NA	TRBJ2-1	TGCGCCAGCAGCAATTCGGCCCGGGGGTCGGCGCACAATGAGCAGTTCTTC	CASSNSARGSAHNEQFF
NA	TRBV2	NA	TRBJ1-2	TGTGCCAGCAGTGTCGGGGAGCTTGGCTACACCTTC	CASSVGELGYTF
NA	TRBV12-3/TRBV12-4	TRBD2	TRBJ2-1	TGTGCCATCACAACTAGCGGCGACAATGAGCAGTTCTTC	CAITTSGDNEQFF
NA	TRBV28	NA	TRBJ1-2	TGTGCCAGCAGTTCATACAGGGCTGGTGGCTACACCTTC	CASSSYRAGGYTF
NA	TRBV2	NA	TRBJ1-2	TGTGCCAGCTCGAGCTCTAACTATGGCTACACCTTC	CASSSSNYGYTF
NA	TRBV7-9	TRBD1	TRBJ1-2	TGTGCCAGCAGCTTAGGTCAGGGGGAGCATGGCTACACCTTC	CASSLGQGEHGYTF
NA	TRBV19	TRBD2	TRBJ2-3	TGTGCCAGTAGTCTAGGGACTAGCGGGATAAAAAAGGGGTACACAGATACGCAGTATTTT	CASSLGTSGIKKGYTDTQYF
NA	TRBV27	TRBD1	TRBJ2-5	TGTGCCAGCAGTTTAAGGGCAGGGGGAGAGACCCAGTACTTC	CASSLRAGGETQYF
NA	TRBV11-2	NA	TRBJ1-3	TGTGCCAGCAGGCCGACTGGCTCTGGAAACACCATATATTTT	CASRPTGSGNTIYF
NA	TRBV24-1	NA	TRBJ2-2	TGTGCCACCAGTGATCCTCGGACAGTTACCGGGGAGCTGTTTTTT	CATSDPRTVTGELFF
many	TRBV14	NA	TRBJ1-6	TGTGCCAGCAGCCAAGATAAAAAAGGGGCCAATTCACCCCTCCACTTT	CASSQDKKGANSPLHF
NA	TRBV5-1	NA	TRBJ2-1	TGCGCCAGCGCCTTCGACAGTTCCTACAATGAGCAGTTCTTC	CASAFDSSYNEQFF
NA	TRBV12-3/TRBV12-4	NA	TRBJ2-7	TGTGCCAGCAGTTTGGACAGCTCTAGAGAGCAGTACTTC	CASSLDSSREQYF
NA	TRBV10-1	TRBD2	TRBJ2-3	TGCGCCAGCAGTGAGGAACTAGCGGGGTTGGGAGATACGCAGTATTTT	CASSEELAGLGDTQYF
NA	TRBV18	NA	TRBJ2-3	TGTGCCAGCTCACCACCCCGGGGGAGAGGAATTACAGATACGCAGTATTTT	CASSPPRGRGITDTQYF
NA	TRBV10-1	NA	TRBJ2-3	TGCGCCAGCAGTGAGGACAGGCTTGGCACAGATACGCAGTATTTT	CASSEDRLGTDTQYF
many	TRBV6-5	TRBD1	TRBJ2-1	TGTGCCAGCACGGGACAGGGGATTAATGGGCGTGAGCAGTTCTTC	CASTGQGINGREQFF
NA	TRBV13	TRBD1	TRBJ2-1	TGTGCCAGCAGCTTAAGTAGTATGGGGACAGGGGTTGGAAATGAGCAGTTCTTC	CASSLSSMGTGVGNEQFF
NA	TRBV30	TRBD1	TRBJ2-7	TGTGCCTGGAGTCTGGGACAGGGCGTGTACGAGCAGTACTTC	CAWSLGQGVYEQYF
NA	TRBV6-5	TRBD1	TRBJ1-2	TGTGCCAGCAGTTTTACCGGGACAGGGGATTATGGCTACACCTTC	CASSFTGTGDYGYTF
NA	TRBV14	NA	TRBJ1-1	TGTGCCAGCAGCCAACGGACGCTAGCGGTCACTGAAGCTTTCTTT	CASSQRTLAVTEAFF
NA	TRBV5-5	NA	TRBJ1-5	TGTGCCAGCAGCTTTAACAGTGACAGCAATCAGCCCCAGCATTTT	CASSFNSDSNQPQHF
NA	TRBV2	NA	TRBJ1-5	TGTGCCAGCAGTGCCAGACTGGAAAGCAATCAGCCCCAGCATTTT	CASSARLESNQPQHF
few	TRBV11-2	NA	TRBJ2-7	TGTGCCAGCAGCTTAGATCTCGGGGGTAGGGCCGAGCAGTACTTC	CASSLDLGGRAEQYF
NA	TRBV7-8	NA	TRBJ1-2	TGTGCCAGCAGCTTAGAGCCAGGGCGGGGATTCTATGGCTACACCTTC	CASSLEPGRGFYGYTF
once	TRBV5-4	NA	TRBJ2-1	TGTGCCAGCAGCTTGGATGGAGGTAGGGATGAGCAGTTCTTC	CASSLDGGRDEQFF
once	TRBV6-6	NA	TRBJ1-5	TGTGCCAGCTCGGGGACAACGAATCAGCCCCAGCATTTT	CASSGTTNQPQHF
NA	TRBV5-1	TRBD2	TRBJ2-7	TGCGCCAGCAGCTTGGGGCTAGCGGGGATCTCCTACGAGCAGTACTTC	CASSLGLAGISYEQYF
NA	TRBV7-8	NA	TRBJ1-3	TGTGCCAGCAGCTTAAGTCAGGGATCGCCTGGAAACACCATATATTTT	CASSLSQGSPGNTIYF
NA	TRBV10-2	NA	TRBJ1-2	TGCGCCACTAGAGGGGGTTATGGCTATGGCTACACCTTC	CATRGGYGYGYTF
NA	TRBV28	TRBD2	TRBJ2-1	TGTGCCAGCAGAATGACTAGCGGGGGGGATGAGCAGTTCTTC	CASRMTSGGDEQFF
NA	TRBV10-3	TRBD1	TRBJ1-6	TGTGCCATCAGTGAGTCGAGGACAGGTTTCACCCTCCACTTT	CAISESRTGFTLHF
NA	TRBV28	TRBD1	TRBJ1-1	TGTGCCAGCAGTTTCCTCCGGACAGGGGTGGACCTGTTAAGCACTGAAGCTTTCTTT	CASSFLRTGVDLLSTEAFF
NA	TRBV5-1	TRBD1	TRBJ2-7	TGCGCCAGCAGTCCAGGGGGCGTCTCCTACGAGCAGTACTTC	CASSPGGVSYEQYF
NA	TRBV14	NA	TRBJ1-6	TGTGCCAGCAGCCAAGACGCGGATTCCTATAATTCACCCCTCCACTTT	CASSQDADSYNSPLHF
NA	TRBV14	TRBD2	TRBJ2-1	TGTGCCAGCAGCGTCCGGGGGGATACGCGCGAGCAGTTCTTC	CASSVRGDTREQFF
once	TRBV18	TRBD2	TRBJ2-3	TGTGCCAGCTCACCTCGGGGCAGCGGGGACACAGATACGCAGTATTTT	CASSPRGSGDTDTQYF
NA	TRBV27	TRBD1	TRBJ2-7	TGTGCCAGCAGTCCCGGGACAGGTAGTGTCTACGAGCAGTACTTC	CASSPGTGSVYEQYF
NA	TRBV30	NA	TRBJ2-5	TGTGCCTGGAAAGGGGACTCCGAGACCCAGTACTTC	CAWKGDSETQYF
NA	TRBV5-6	NA	TRBJ2-5	TGTGCCAGCAGCTTGGTGTCCATTCAAGAGACCCAGTACTTC	CASSLVSIQETQYF
once	TRBV2	TRBD1	TRBJ2-2	TGTGCCAGCAGTGACGGGACAGGGGCCACCGGGGAGCTGTTTTTT	CASSDGTGATGELFF
NA	TRBV5-4	TRBD2	TRBJ2-1	TGTGCCAGCAGCTCGGGCGGGGGGGGCATGTATGAGCAGTTCTTC	CASSSGGGGMYEQFF
NA	TRBV28	NA	TRBJ1-5	TGTGCCAGCATGGGGGGTGGTAGCAATCAGCCCCAGCATTTT	CASMGGGSNQPQHF
NA	TRBV18	TRBD1	TRBJ2-7	TGTGCCAGCTCACCAAAGGGACAGGGACGGGTCGAGCAGTACTTC	CASSPKGQGRVEQYF
few	TRBV7-9	TRBD1	TRBJ1-3	TGTGCCAGCAGCTTCACAGGGGTCGGAAACACCATATATTTT	CASSFTGVGNTIYF
NA	TRBV7-7	TRBD1	TRBJ2-1	TGTGCTAGCAGCCCCCGGACAGGGGGCTTCGATGAGCAGTTCTTC	CASSPRTGGFDEQFF
NA	TRBV10-1	TRBD2	TRBJ2-3	TGCGCCAGCAGTGACGCGGGGGGGCTAGATACGCAGTATTTT	CASSDAGGLDTQYF
NA	TRBV30	NA	TRBJ2-2	TGTGCCTGGAGTGTAGATCTGGGAGGAACCGGGGAGCTGTTTTTT	CAWSVDLGGTGELFF
NA	TRBV5-1	NA	TRBJ2-2	TGCGCCAGCAGCTCCCAGACTAGGCCAACCGGGGAGCTGTTTTTT	CASSSQTRPTGELFF
NA	TRBV6-5	TRBD2	TRBJ2-7	TGTGCCAGCAGCCTCTCGAGCGGGGGTGGCGAGCAGTACTTC	CASSLSSGGGEQYF
NA	TRBV6-5	NA	TRBJ1-6	TGTGCCACGTCGGGGGGAAACCTTTATAATTCACCCCTCCACTTT	CATSGGNLYNSPLHF
few	TRBV7-2	TRBD1	TRBJ1-2	TGTGCCAGCAGCTTAGGGGGACAGGGGATCGGAGGCTACACCTTC	CASSLGGQGIGGYTF
NA	TRBV7-9	NA	TRBJ1-4	TGTGCCAGCAGCTTCTGGGGAGAATTTTCAACTAATGAAAAACTGTTTTTT	CASSFWGEFSTNEKLFF
NA	TRBV9	TRBD1	TRBJ1-4	TGTGCCAGCAGCGAGGGGGGACAGGGGGCTGAAAAACTGTTTTTT	CASSEGGQGAEKLFF
once	TRBV19	NA	TRBJ1-5	TGTGCCAGTAGTATAAATTGGGTAAGGGGGTCCTATAGCAATCAGCCCCAGCATTTT	CASSINWVRGSYSNQPQHF